This T cell receptor (beta chain) is from a study of blood T cell repertoires in COVID-19. The wider study: From T cells, B-cell-depleted T cells, or PBMCs came the material, which was cDNA or gDNA.

Per the authors' pipeline: Amplification of reference gene primers provided the estimated nucleated cell counts. Assay: immunoSEQ multiplex PCR; the TCRdb copy retains only in-frame clones and omits some. D and trimming come from the DNA, and the V and J calls and clone size come from that table. The sample lists about 400,000 clones; 80% to 90% were seen once. J gave up 5 bases and V 2 bases, and 4 bases lay outside the gene matches. CDR3 size: 14 residues. Germline values: CDR1 MNHEY, CDR2 SMNVEV (reference sequence). The V call is TRBV27, the J call TRBJ2-5; 8 positions match TRBD2. The material sequenced was peripheral blood. The clonotype was recovered from a man between 35 and 55 years old with acute or convalescent COVID-19. The DNA of the CDR3 is TGTGCCAGCAGTTTAACACGGGGGGGGGAGACCCAGTACTTC. It translates to CASSLTRGGETQYF.